One T cell receptor beta chain is described in this entry. Which antigen it targets is not known. Per-base qualities were not stored, and no clone one base away is much larger. The CDR3 spans 15 residues, from the cysteine through the phenylalanine. The entry retains the CDR3 DNA only, 45 bases that are in frame from base 1. Based on the germline V gene, the CDR1 and CDR2 sequences are MNHEY and SVGEGT. V is trimmed back by 5 bases and J by 6 bases, and the junction contains 12 bases that no gene match accounts for. This sample is drawn from a study of spatial heterogeneity in lung cancer (dated by TCRdb to 2018 to 2020). Regarding the complete study: More beta-chain than alpha-chain transcripts were consistently detected, likely reflecting higher beta-chain transcript abundance. In the raw uncorrected reads, each unique combination of TCR and UMI appeared more than ten times on average. In non-small cell lung cancer, the study quantitatively compared TCR alpha and beta repertoires across several tumor regions, matched nontumor lung, and blood. Nonsynonymous mutation counts, determined by whole-exome sequencing of tumor tissue, were related to features of the TCR repertoire. At surgery, both alpha and beta chains were TCR-sequenced in over 200 tumor regions, over 61 matched nontumor lung samples and some 58 PBMC samples. Study-wide findings and limitations: Additional single-cell paired TCR alpha and beta sequencing was considered necessary to confirm, at a functional level, the hypothesis that regional TCRs recognize regional mutations. Ubiquitous expanded tumor TCRs showed up in blood more often at tumor resection than at routine follow-up.

Sample time point, as interpreted from the label and publication: sample taken at primary tumor resection. Whole RNA extracted from tumor and nontumor lung tissue, or from cryopreserved PBMC samples, was used for TCR sequencing without cell sorting. The donors were 72 patients from the lung TRACERx cohort who had early-stage, untreated non-small cell lung cancer. A patient was chosen for TCR sequencing only when enough RNA was available from at least two tumor regions. Library creation used 5' RACE. These reads were obtained on a NextSeq 500. The TCR library protocol attached a unique molecular identifier to each TCR cDNA molecule to allow correction of PCR and sequencing errors. The authors' analysis ran thus. TCR identification, UMI-based error correction and CDR3 extraction were all carried out with Decombinator tools. TCRs above a frequency of 2 per 1,000, corresponding to the top 1% of the tumor frequency distribution, were defined as expanded. Renyi diversity was calculated using the R vegan package after each repertoire was subsampled 100 times to 5,000 TCRs. To build CDR3 similarity networks, amino acid triplet string-kernel similarity was used, and CDR3s were connected when their pairwise similarity was above 0.82. The public reads were reanalyzed by TCRdb: fastp trimming at Q25, MiXCR alignment, in-frame beta chains only. Every CDR3 protein is listed once, alongside the most common genes and DNA of its rows. These V and J calls originate from TCRdb's pipeline instead of the authors' own analysis. This sample gives about 41,000 distinct CDR3 sequences in total; roughly 12% of them show up just once. The ten largest clones represent approximately 42% of the sample.

The chain uses TRBV6-2 or TRBV6-3 and TRBJ1-1, with 7 bases in between that match TRBD1. Sequences were derived from PBMCs, sampled at surgery. The TCR was taken from a female donor with early-stage non-small cell lung cancer. The CDR3 protein is CASSQRQGWESEAFF. The bases are TGTGCCAGCAGTCAAAGACAGGGCTGGGAATCTGAAGCTTTCTTT.